This T cell receptor beta chain was sequenced during a study of radiotherapy plus CTLA-4 blockade in lung cancer. Broader study findings: Following radiotherapy plus ipilimumab, tumor-derived TCR clones expanded in the blood.

Focal radiation and CTLA-4 blockade (ipilimumab) were tested in chemo-refractory metastatic non-small-cell lung cancer patients. As concerns this clone: Its target is not known.

Sequenced by immunoSEQ multiplex PCR; TCRdb stores in-frame clones only, minus some. Of some 46,000 clones in the sample, around 77% were seen once. V dropped 1 base and J dropped 6; count of bases not matched to a gene: 6. This CDR3 has 15 residues. CDR1 is SGDLS and CDR2 is YYNGEE in the germline V gene. The source was peripheral blood, collected from a patient treated with radiotherapy plus ipilimumab. This clonotype was sampled from a human donor with non-small cell lung cancer whose response to radiotherapy plus ipilimumab could not be evaluated. V and J are TRBV9 and TRBJ2-1; TRBD2 aligns across 8 bases. CDR3 nucleotide sequence: TGTGCCAGCAGCGTATCATCTAGCGGGTTCAATGAGCAGTTCTTC. It is translated as CASSVSSSGFNEQFF. Complete variable domain (other parts from reference TRBV9 and TRBJ2-1): DSGVTQTPKHLITATGQRVTLRCSPRSGDLSVYWYQQSLDQGLQFLIQYYNGEERAKGNILERFSAQQFPDLHSELNLSSLELGDSALYFCASSVSSSGFNEQFFGPGTRLTVL.